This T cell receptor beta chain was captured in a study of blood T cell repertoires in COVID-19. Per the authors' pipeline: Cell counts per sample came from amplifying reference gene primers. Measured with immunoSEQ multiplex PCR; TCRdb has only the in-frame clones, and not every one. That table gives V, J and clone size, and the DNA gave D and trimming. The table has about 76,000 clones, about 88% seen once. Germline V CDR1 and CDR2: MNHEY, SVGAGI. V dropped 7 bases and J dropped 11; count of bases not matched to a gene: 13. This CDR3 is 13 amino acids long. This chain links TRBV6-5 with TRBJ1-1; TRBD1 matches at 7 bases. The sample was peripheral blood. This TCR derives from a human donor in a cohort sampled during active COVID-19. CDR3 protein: CASTRKGGREAFF. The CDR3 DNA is TGTGCCAGCACCCGCAAAGGGGGCAGAGAGGCTTTCTTT.